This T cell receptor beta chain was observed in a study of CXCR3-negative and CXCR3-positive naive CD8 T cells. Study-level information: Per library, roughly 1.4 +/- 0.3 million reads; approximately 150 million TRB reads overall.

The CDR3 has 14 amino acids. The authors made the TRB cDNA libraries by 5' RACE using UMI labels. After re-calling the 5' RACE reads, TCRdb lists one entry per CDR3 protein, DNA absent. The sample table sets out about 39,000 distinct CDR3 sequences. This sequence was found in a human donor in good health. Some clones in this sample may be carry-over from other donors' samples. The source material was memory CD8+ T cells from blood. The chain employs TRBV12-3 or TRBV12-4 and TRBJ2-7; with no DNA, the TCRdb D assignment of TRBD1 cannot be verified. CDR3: CASRQTGSIYEQYF.